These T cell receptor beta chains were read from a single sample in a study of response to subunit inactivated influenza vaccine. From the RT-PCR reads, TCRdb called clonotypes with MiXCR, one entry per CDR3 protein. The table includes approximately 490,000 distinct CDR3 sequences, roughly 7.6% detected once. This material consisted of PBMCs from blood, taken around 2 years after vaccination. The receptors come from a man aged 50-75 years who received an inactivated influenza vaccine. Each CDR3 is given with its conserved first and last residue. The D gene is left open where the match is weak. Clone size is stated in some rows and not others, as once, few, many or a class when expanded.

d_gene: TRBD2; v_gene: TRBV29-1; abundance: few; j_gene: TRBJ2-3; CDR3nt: TGCAGCGTTGGCGGGGGAGCCACAGATACGCAGTATTTT; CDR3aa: CSVGGGATDTQYF
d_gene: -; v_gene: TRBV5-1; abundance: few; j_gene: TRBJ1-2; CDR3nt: TGCGCCAGCAGCACCGCAGGGAGCTATGGCTACACCTTC; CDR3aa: CASSTAGSYGYTF
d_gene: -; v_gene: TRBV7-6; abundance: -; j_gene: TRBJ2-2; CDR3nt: TGTGCCAACAGCTTAGCAGAGGTGGACACCGGGGAGCTGTTTTTT; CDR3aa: CANSLAEVDTGELFF
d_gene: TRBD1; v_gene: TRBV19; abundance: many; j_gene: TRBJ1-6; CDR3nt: TGTGCCAGTAGTTCCACAGGGGAACGATCACCCCTCCACTTT; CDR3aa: CASSSTGERSPLHF
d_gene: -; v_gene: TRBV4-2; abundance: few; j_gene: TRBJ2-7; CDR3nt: TGTGCCAGCAGCCAGCCGGGGAGTCATTCCGAGCAGTACTTC; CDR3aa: CASSQPGSHSEQYF
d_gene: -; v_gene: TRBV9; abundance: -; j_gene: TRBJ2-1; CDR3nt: TGTGCCAGCAGCGTCAGTAGCCGGGGATCCTACAATGAGCAGTTCTTC; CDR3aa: CASSVSSRGSYNEQFF
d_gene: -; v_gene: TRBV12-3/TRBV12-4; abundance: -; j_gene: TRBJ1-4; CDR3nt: TGTGCCAGCGGCCCCGGGGAGAATAATGAAAAACTGTTTTTT; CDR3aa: CASGPGENNEKLFF
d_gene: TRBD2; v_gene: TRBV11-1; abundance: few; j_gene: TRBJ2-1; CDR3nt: TGTGCCAGCAGTCCCAGGCAGCGGGGGGCCAAGAGCTCCTACAATGAGCAGTTCTTC; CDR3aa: CASSPRQRGAKSSYNEQFF
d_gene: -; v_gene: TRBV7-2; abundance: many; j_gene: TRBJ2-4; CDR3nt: TGTGCCAGCAGCTTAGGTTCCTGGGACAAAAACATTCAGTACTTC; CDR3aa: CASSLGSWDKNIQYF
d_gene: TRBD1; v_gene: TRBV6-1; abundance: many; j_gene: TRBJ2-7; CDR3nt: TGTGCCAGCAGTCGGACAGGCTTCACCTACGAGCAGTACTTC; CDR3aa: CASSRTGFTYEQYF
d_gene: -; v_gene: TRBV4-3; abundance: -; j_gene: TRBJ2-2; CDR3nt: TGCGCCAGCGGCCAAGATGAGGGCGCCGGGGAGCTGTTTTTT; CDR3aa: CASGQDEGAGELFF
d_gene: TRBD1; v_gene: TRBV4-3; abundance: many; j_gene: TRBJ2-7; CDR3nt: TGCGCCAGCAGCCTATCCAGGGACAGCTCGGCCGAGCAGTACTTC; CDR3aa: CASSLSRDSSAEQYF
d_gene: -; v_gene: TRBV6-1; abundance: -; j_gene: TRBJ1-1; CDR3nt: TGTGCCAGCAGTGAAGTTGTGGGGCCTCACACTGAAGCTTTCTTT; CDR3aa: CASSEVVGPHTEAFF
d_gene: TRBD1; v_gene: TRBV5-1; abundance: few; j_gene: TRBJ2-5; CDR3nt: TGCGCCAGCAGCTGGGGGACAGGGCAGGAGACCCAGTACTTC; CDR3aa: CASSWGTGQETQYF
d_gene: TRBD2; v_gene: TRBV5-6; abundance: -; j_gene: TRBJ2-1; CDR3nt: TGTGCCAGCAGCTACACACGGGAGGCCTTAGGCAATGAGCAGTTCTTC; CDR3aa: CASSYTREALGNEQFF
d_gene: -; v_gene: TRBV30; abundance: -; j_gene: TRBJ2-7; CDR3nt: TGTGCCTGGGGACTTCTAACATCGGAGCAGTACTTC; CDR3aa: CAWGLLTSEQYF
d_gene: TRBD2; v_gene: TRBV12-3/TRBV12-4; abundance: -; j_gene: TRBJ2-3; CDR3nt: TGTGCCAGCAGTTCAGCGGGAGGGCCGGATACGCAGTATTTT; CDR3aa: CASSSAGGPDTQYF
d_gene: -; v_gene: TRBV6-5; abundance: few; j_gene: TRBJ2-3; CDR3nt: TGTGCCAGCAGAAACAGGGAGGGGACGCAGTATTTT; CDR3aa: CASRNREGTQYF
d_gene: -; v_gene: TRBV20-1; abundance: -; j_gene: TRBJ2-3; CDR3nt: TGCAGTGCTAGAGATCACGGGGGAGGACCCAGGACAGATACGCAGTATTTT; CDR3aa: CSARDHGGGPRTDTQYF
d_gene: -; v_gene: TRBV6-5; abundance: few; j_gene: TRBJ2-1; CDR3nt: TGTGCCAGCAGTTCCCTGGGACGCGTGGAGTTCTTC; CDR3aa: CASSSLGRVEFF
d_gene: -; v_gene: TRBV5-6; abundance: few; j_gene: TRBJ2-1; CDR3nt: TGTGCCAGCGCCGCGGCCAACAATGAGCAGTTCTTC; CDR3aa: CASAAANNEQFF
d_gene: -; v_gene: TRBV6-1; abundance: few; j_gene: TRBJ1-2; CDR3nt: TGTGCCAGCAGTCCCGGCACTCTAACTCTCTATGGCTACACCTTC; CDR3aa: CASSPGTLTLYGYTF
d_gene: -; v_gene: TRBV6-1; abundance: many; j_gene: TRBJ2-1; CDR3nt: TGTGCCAGCAGCCGCAGCGGCTCCTACAATGAGCAGTTCTTC; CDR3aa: CASSRSGSYNEQFF
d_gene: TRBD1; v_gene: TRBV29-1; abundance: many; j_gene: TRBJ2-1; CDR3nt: TGCAGCTCAAACAGGGGCGGTAATGAGCAGTTCTTC; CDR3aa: CSSNRGGNEQFF
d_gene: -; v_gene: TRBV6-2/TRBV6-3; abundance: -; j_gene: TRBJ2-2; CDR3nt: TGTGCCAGCAGTTGGGTGGTGTCCGGGGAGCTGTTTTTT; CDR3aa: CASSWVVSGELFF
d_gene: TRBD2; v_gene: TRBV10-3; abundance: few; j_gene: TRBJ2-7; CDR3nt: TGTGCCATCAGTGGGGGGACTAGCCCACCCTACGAGCAGTACTTC; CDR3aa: CAISGGTSPPYEQYF
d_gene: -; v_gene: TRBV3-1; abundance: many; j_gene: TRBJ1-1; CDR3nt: TGTGCCAGCAGCCCACTGTCCGGAGCGGACACTGAAGCTTTCTTT; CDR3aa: CASSPLSGADTEAFF
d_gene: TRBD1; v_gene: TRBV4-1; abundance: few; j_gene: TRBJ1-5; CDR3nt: TGCGCCAGCAGCCAAGATCAGGACAGGTATCAGCCCCAGCATTTT; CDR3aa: CASSQDQDRYQPQHF
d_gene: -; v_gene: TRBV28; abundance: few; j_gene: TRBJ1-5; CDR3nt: TGTGCCAGCACCTTCCTTAGCAATCAGCCCCAGCATTTT; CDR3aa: CASTFLSNQPQHF